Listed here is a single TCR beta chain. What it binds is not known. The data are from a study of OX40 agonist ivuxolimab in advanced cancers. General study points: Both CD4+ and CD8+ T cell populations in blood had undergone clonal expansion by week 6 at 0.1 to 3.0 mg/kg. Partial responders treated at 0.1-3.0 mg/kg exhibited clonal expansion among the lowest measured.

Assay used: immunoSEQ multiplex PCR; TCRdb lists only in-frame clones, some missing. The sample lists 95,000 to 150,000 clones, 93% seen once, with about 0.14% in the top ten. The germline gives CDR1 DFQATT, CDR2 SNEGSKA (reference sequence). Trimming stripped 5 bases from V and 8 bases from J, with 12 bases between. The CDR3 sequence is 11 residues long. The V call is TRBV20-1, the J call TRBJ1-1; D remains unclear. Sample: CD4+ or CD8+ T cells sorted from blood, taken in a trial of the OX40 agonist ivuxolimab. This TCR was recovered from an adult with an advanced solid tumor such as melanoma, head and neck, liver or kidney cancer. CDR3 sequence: CSAAHFREAFF. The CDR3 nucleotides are TGCAGTGCTGCGCACTTTCGGGAAGCTTTCTTT.